This T cell receptor beta chain was retrieved from a study of blood T cell repertoires in COVID-19. Two negative PCRs, clearance, or symptom resolution characterized the recovered Cohort 3 donors. This table comes from immunoSEQ multiplex PCR, and its TCRdb copy is limited to in-frame clones, with some not included. This table has more than 150,000 clones, 82% appearing once. CDR1 KGHDR and CDR2 SFDVKD come from the germline V gene. The CDR3 is 16 amino acids. The V and J ends lost 3 bases and 3 bases, in that order; junction bases with no gene match: 9. The sample consisted of PBMCs or T cells enriched from blood (not recorded which). This TCR derives from a man aged 35-49 years who had recovered from COVID-19. The rearrangement uses TRBV24-1 and TRBJ1-2, with 7 bases fitting TRBD1. This CDR3 reads CATSDPRQGLDYGYTF. As DNA, the CDR3 is TGTGCCACCAGTGATCCAAGACAGGGTTTGGACTATGGCTACACCTTC.